The 14 T cell receptor beta chains listed next were all sequenced from one sample in a study of tissue T cells after allogeneic stem cell transplantation. Assay: immunoSEQ multiplex PCR; the TCRdb copy retains only in-frame clones and omits some. The sample yields more than 2,000 clones, 35% to 50% seen once. Specified time point: mouse harvest day 14 after allogeneic transplant. The graft held 10^6 splenic CD5+ T cells and 10^7 T-cell-depleted bone marrow cells. The sequencing sample was made of gut tissue. Receptors were obtained from a female BALB/c mouse given C57BL/6 T cells with graft-versus-host disease after an allogeneic hematopoietic cell transplant.

With regard to this clone: Germline and genes: mouse. The CDR3 extends 1 residue past the end of the read, so its final part is completed from the germline J gene. This chain uses TRBV13-3 with TRBJ2-4; D is uncertain. This CDR3 has 13 residues. V was trimmed by 2 bases and J by 4 bases, leaving 8 bases between them. CDR1 and CDR2 from the germline V gene are NNHDY and SYVADS. Here the CDR3 reads CASSEYQKNTLYF. The sequenced part of the CDR3 DNA is TGTGCCAGCAGTGAGTACCAAAAAAACACCTTGTAC.

For this clone: Genes and germline are mouse. The read gets to within 1 residue of the CDR3 end, and the germline J gene fills in the rest. This sequence joins TRBV26 and TRBJ1-4; D might be TRBD1 (5 bases). The V end lost 6 bases, the J end lost 4 bases, and 6 bases lay between the germline ends. Germline CDR1 KGHPV, CDR2 FQNQEV (reference sequence). The CDR3 totals 12 residues. Here the CDR3 reads CASSDSNERLFF. The CDR3 DNA, read in part, is TGTGCCAGCAGCGACAGCAACGAAAGATTATTT.

A note on this clone: Gene names and germline match the mouse. The read stops 1 residue short of the end of the CDR3; the missing end is completed from the germline J gene. This chain joins TRBV26 and TRBJ1-6, with unresolved D. TRBJ1-6 falls under the ORF class, with uncertain function. This CDR3 is built from 14 residues. Germline assignment: CDR1 KGHPV and CDR2 FQNQEV (reference sequence). Trimming cost V 5 bases and J 0 bases, with 5 bases left between them. The CDR3: CASSYNSYNSPLYF. CDR3 DNA (partial): TGTGCCAGCAGTTACAATTCCTATAATTCGCCCCTCTAC.

On this clone: Mouse gene names and germline throughout. CDR3 sequence: CASSYLGGTGQNTLYF. CDR3 bases read: TGTGCCAGCAGCTACCTGGGGGGGACGGGTCAAAACACCTTGTAC. V usage is TRBV4 and J usage is TRBJ2-4; 9 bases match TRBD2. The missing CDR3 end, 1 residue past where the read stops, is filled in from the germline J gene. J was trimmed by 1 base and V by 3 bases; bases with no gene match: 5. In germline, CDR1 is LGHDT, CDR2 YNNKQL (reference sequence). The CDR3 consists of 16 residues.

This clone is a singleton in its sample. The germline and genes are mouse ones. Read coverage stops 1 residue before the CDR3 terminus; the germline J gene supplies the remainder. Different DNA sequences within this sample yield the same CDR3. J is TRBJ2-3 and V is TRBV3; 10 positions agree with TRBD2. V lost 4 bases to trimming and J lost 0 bases; unmatched junction nucleotides: 1. The CDR3 totals 15 residues. Germline values: CDR1 SNHLY, CDR2 FYNGKV (reference sequence). The covered CDR3 bases are TGTGCCAGCAGCTCGGGACTGGGGAGTGCAGAAACGCTGTAT. Translating gives CASSSGLGSAETLY. The entire CDR3 reads CASSSGLGSAETLYF. Filled out from reference TRBV3 and TRBJ2-3, the complete variable domain reads GPKVLQIPSHQIIDMGQMVTLNCDPVSNHLYFYWYKQILGQQMEFLVNFYNGKVMEKSKLFKDQFSVERPDGSYFTLKIQPTALEDSAVYFCASSSGLGSAETLYFGSGTRLTVL.

This clone was picked up a small number of times. Genes and germline come from the mouse. The CDR3 end is not reached by the read, which stops 1 residue before it; the germline J gene fills it in. The V gene is TRBV13-3, the J gene TRBJ2-1, with D hard to call. Per germline, CDR1 NNHDY and CDR2 SYVADS. V was clipped by 3 bases and J by 4 bases, with 8 bases between them. The CDR3 is 13 amino acids. The sequenced part of the CDR3 DNA is TGTGCCAGCAGTGGGGGTGGTTATGCTGAGCAGTTC. This encodes CASSGGGYAEQF. The entire CDR3 is CASSGGGYAEQFF.

About this clone: The gene names given are mouse names. Read coverage stops 1 residue before the CDR3 terminus; the germline J gene supplies the remainder. The V and J genes are TRBV26 and TRBJ2-5, with D maybe TRBD1 (5 bases). V was pared by 6 bases and J by 0 bases, with 7 bases between. CDR3 length: 13 amino acids. Germline V gene data show CDR1 as KGHPV and CDR2 as FQNQEV (reference sequence). The CDR3 reads CASSRVNQDTQYF. CDR3 bases read: TGTGCCAGCAGCAGGGTTAACCAAGACACCCAGTAC.

Worth noting for this clone: Gene names are mouse gene names. Read data end 1 residue before the CDR3 end; the end is taken from the germline J gene. The gene calls are TRBV12-2 and TRBJ1-1; TRBD1 agrees at 7 bases. V lost 1 base to trimming and J lost 3 bases; unmatched junction nucleotides: 4. Germline-derived CDR1 and CDR2 are SGHLS and HYDKME. The CDR3 consists of 14 residues. CDR3 DNA, as far as it was read: TGTGCCAGCTCTCTTGGCAGGGGGGACACAGAAGTCTTC. The encoded protein is CASSLGRGDTEVF. Given in full, the CDR3 is CASSLGRGDTEVFF.

In the case of this clone: Gene names and germline match the mouse. The read terminates 1 residue before the CDR3 end, so the remaining end is supplied by the germline J gene. The J gene is TRBJ1-3, the V gene TRBV16, with D hard to call. Looked up from germline, CDR1 is SGHSA and CDR2 is FRNQAP. The CDR3 length is 15 residues. V lost 5 bases to trimming and J lost 0 bases, with 11 bases between them. The sequenced part of the CDR3 DNA is TGTGCAAGCAGCCTCCCTCAAAATTCTGGAAATACGCTCTAT. It specifies CASSLPQNSGNTLY. The entire CDR3 reads CASSLPQNSGNTLYF. Combining the CDR3 with reference TRBV16 and TRBJ1-3 gives the whole variable domain NAGVIQTPRHKVTGKGQEATLWCEPISGHSAVFWYRQTIVQGLEFLTYFRNQAPIDDSGMPKERFSAQMPNQSHSTLKIQSTQPQDSAVYLCASSLPQNSGNTLYFGEGSRLIVV.

Concerning this clone: The gene names here belong to mouse. The read ends 1 residue before the CDR3 terminus; that terminus is restored from the germline J gene. The rearrangement links TRBV26 to TRBJ1-1, with 9 bases lining up with TRBD1. The CDR3 has 14 residues. Germline CDR1 and CDR2: KGHPV and FQNQEV (reference sequence). Losses at the gene ends were 4 bases for V and 1 base for J; bases not matched to a gene: 1. CDR3 protein: CASSPGQGNTEVFF. CDR3 DNA, as far as it was read: TGTGCCAGCAGTCCGGGACAGGGAAACACAGAAGTCTTC.

With respect to this clone: Genes and germline come from the mouse. The read terminates 1 residue ahead of where the CDR3 ends, so the germline J gene completes it. This sequence joins TRBV26 and TRBJ2-5; 7 nucleotides agree with TRBD1. Germline V lookup: CDR1 KGHPV, CDR2 FQNQEV (reference sequence). This CDR3 has 13 residues. V lost 7 bases and J lost 2; bases outside the gene matches: 3. The CDR3 DNA, read in part, is TGTGCCAGCAAGACAGGGTTCCAAGACACCCAGTAC. Translation gives CASKTGFQDTQY. The full CDR3 protein reads CASKTGFQDTQYF.

Note on this clone: Germline and genes: mouse. Read sequence stops 1 residue before the CDR3 end, and the germline J gene provides the missing end. This chain links TRBV19 with TRBJ1-2; 12 positions match TRBD1. Germline V CDR1 and CDR2: FNHDT, SITEND (reference sequence). This CDR3 spans 18 amino acids. Germline trimming cut 5 bases from V and 1 base from J; bases unmatched to any gene: 12. The sequenced part of the CDR3 DNA is TGTGCCAGCAGCCGGGACAGGGGGCGCCGAGGGGGAAACTCCGACTACACC. Its translation is CASSRDRGRRGGNSDYT. The full-length CDR3 reads as CASSRDRGRRGGNSDYTF.

A word on this clone: These gene names are mouse names. The sequenced fragment ends 1 residue before the CDR3 boundary, so the rest is inferred from the germline J gene. The chain joins TRBV13-2 to TRBJ1-6, with unresolved D. TRBJ1-6 falls under the ORF class, with uncertain function. Germline CDR1 reads NNHNN; CDR2 reads SYGAGS (reference sequence). This CDR3 is built from 16 residues. The V end was cut by 0 bases, the J end by 0 bases, with 7 bases between. CDR3: CASGDARYSYNSPLYF. The covered CDR3 bases are TGTGCCAGCGGTGATGCTAGATATTCCTATAATTCGCCCCTCTAC.

Only a few counts were recorded for this clone. Germline and genes here are mouse. Coverage ceases 1 residue before the CDR3 finishes, and the germline J gene fills in the end. V and J are TRBV16 and TRBJ2-7; 10 positions match TRBD2. The junction had 4 bases not matched to a gene; V was cut back by 6 bases and J by 2 bases. The germline gives CDR1 SGHSA, CDR2 FRNQAP. The length of the CDR3 is 14 residues. The covered CDR3 bases are TGTGCAAGCAGACGGGACTGGGGAGCCTATGAACAGTAC. It is translated as CASRRDWGAYEQY. The whole CDR3 protein reads CASRRDWGAYEQYF.